Listed here are 8 T cell receptor beta chains from one sample, sequenced in a study of cytomegalovirus exposure and HLA in healthy donors. It was with 60 Vbeta and 13 Jbeta primers that the PCR ran. Libraries were prepared by immunoSEQ multiplex PCR; TCRdb keeps only in-frame clonotypes and omits some of them. The profile shows some 130,000 clones, around four fifths of them singletons. Specimen: PBMCs. Receptors originate from a human donor in good health.

The chain couples TRBV7-2 to TRBJ1-5; unclear D gene. The CDR3 has 13 residues. Germline assignment: CDR1 SGHTA and CDR2 FQGNSA. The V and J ends lost 1 base and 9 bases respectively, with 10 bases between them. The CDR3 DNA reads as TGTGCCAGCAGCTTAGTAAGCGCGGGGCCCCAGCATTTT. Its protein is CASSLVSAGPQHF.

The genes are TRBV5-1 and TRBJ2-2, with D perhaps TRBD1 (5 bases). CDR3 length equals 16 residues. The V and J ends lost 0 bases and 0 bases respectively, with 9 bases between them. Germline loops: CDR1 SGHRS, CDR2 YFSETQ. The CDR3 here is CASSLEATANTGELFF. DNA for the CDR3: TGCGCCAGCAGCTTGGAAGCGACAGCGAACACCGGGGAGCTGTTTTTT. Complete variable domain (other parts from reference TRBV5-1 and TRBJ2-2): KAGVTQTPRYLIKTRGQQVTLSCSPISGHRSVSWYQQTPGQGLQFLFEYFSETQRNKGNFPGRFSGRQFSNSRSEMNVSTLELGDSALYLCASSLEATANTGELFFGEGSRLTVL.

The V and J genes are TRBV6-5 and TRBJ1-5; TRBD1 is a possible D gene (6 bases). CDR1 and CDR2 from the germline V gene are MNHEY and SVGAGI. The length of the CDR3 is 15 residues. The ends were cut back, 6 bases at V and 5 bases at J, with 17 bases in the middle. The CDR3 DNA reads TGTGCCAGCAGCCCGACGGGGGGGCTGGATCAGCCCCAGCATTTT. Its translation is CASSPTGGLDQPQHF.

The rearrangement uses TRBV29-1 and TRBJ2-7, with D hard to call. This CDR3 spans 12 amino acids. Trimming shortened V by 4 bases and J by 3 bases, and 10 bases separated the two germline ends. The germline V gene encodes CDR1 SQVTM and CDR2 ANQGSEA. CDR3 residues: CSVVWAGYEQYF. The CDR3, as DNA: TGCAGCGTTGTTTGGGCCGGCTACGAGCAGTACTTC.

V usage is TRBV6-4 and J usage is TRBJ2-2, with D possibly matching TRBD1 (6 bases). Germline CDR1 reads MRHNA; CDR2 reads SNTAGT. The germline V and J ends were trimmed by 3 bases and 6 bases, with 11 bases remaining between them. This CDR3 is built from 14 residues. The CDR3: CASSEVQGPGELFF. Here the CDR3 DNA reads TGTGCCAGCAGTGAGGTACAGGGACCCGGGGAGCTGTTTTTT.

The chain uses TRBV6-5 and TRBJ1-5, with D hard to call. The CDR3 consists of 15 residues. V was clipped by 0 bases and J by 7 bases, with 13 bases between them. From germline, CDR1 is MNHEY and CDR2 SVGAGI. The CDR3 nucleotides read TGTGCCAGCAGTTACTCGCGGGGTTTGGAACAGCCCCAGCATTTT. This codes for CASSYSRGLEQPQHF.

The rearrangement joins TRBV2 to TRBJ2-1, with TRBD1 matching over 10 bases. J was trimmed by 8 bases and V by 6 bases; bases with no gene match: 19. The CDR3 totals 18 residues. Germline CDR1 reads SNHLY; CDR2 reads FYNNEI. CDR3 residues: CASSEPSGQGMFNYEQFF. The CDR3 DNA is TGTGCCAGCAGCGAACCCTCGGGACAGGGGATGTTTAACTATGAGCAGTTCTTC.

This clone has only a few counts. This rearrangement joins TRBV6-4 to TRBJ2-6; a weak D match, TRBD1 (6 bases). Germline V CDR1 and CDR2: MRHNA, SNTAGT. With 3 bases removed from V and 5 bases from J, the gap between germline ends came to 8 bases. This CDR3 is built from 14 residues. CDR3 nucleotides: TGTGCCAGCAGTGAGGGGGCCTGGGCCAACGTCCTGACTTTC. Translated: CASSEGAWANVLTF.